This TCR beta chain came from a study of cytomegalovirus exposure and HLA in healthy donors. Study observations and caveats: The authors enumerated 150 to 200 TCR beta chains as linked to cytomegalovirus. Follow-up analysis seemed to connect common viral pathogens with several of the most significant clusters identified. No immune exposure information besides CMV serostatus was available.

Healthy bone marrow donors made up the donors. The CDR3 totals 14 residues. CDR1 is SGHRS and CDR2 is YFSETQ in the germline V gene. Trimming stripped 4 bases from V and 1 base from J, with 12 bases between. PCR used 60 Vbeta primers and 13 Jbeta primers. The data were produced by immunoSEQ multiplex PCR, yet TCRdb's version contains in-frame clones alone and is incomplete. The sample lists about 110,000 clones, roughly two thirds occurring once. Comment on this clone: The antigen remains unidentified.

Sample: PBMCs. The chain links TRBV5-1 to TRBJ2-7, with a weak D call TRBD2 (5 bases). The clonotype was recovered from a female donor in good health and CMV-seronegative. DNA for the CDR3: TGCGCCAGCAGCCCAGGAGGCGCTTCCTACGAGCAGTACTTC. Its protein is CASSPGGASYEQYF.